This T cell receptor beta chain was found in a study of blood T cell repertoires in COVID-19. Recruitment covered about two dozen US areas and drew participants whose ages spanned 18 to 89 years. V gave up 2 bases and J gave up 6 bases, with 8 bases separating them. This CDR3 spans 12 amino acids. CDR1 SGHRS and CDR2 YFSETQ come from the germline V gene. Data came from immunoSEQ multiplex PCR; TCRdb stores just in-frame clones and leaves some out. The sample carries a few hundred thousand clones, roughly nine tenths recorded once. The sequenced material came from PBMCs or T cells enriched from blood (not recorded which). The chain has TRBV5-1 and TRBJ1-2, with a possible D match to TRBD1 (5 bases). The receptor was derived from a woman aged 45-65 years who had been exposed to COVID-19. DNA of the CDR3: TGCGCCAGCAGCTTCCAGGGTGATGGCTACACCTTC. Amino acid sequence: CASSFQGDGYTF.